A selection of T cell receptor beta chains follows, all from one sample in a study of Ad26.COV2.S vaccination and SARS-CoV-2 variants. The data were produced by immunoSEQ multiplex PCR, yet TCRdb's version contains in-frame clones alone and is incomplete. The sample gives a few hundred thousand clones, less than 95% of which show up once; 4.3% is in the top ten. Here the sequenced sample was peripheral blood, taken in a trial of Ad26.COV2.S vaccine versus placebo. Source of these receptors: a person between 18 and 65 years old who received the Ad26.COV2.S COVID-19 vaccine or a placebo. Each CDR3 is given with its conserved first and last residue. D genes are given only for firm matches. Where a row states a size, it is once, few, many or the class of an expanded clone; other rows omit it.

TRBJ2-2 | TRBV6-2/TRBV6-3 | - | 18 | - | TGTGCCAGCAGTTACCGGGGTCAGGGGGGTCCGAACACCGGGGAGCTGTTTTTT | CASSYRGQGGPNTGELFF
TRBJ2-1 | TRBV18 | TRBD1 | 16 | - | TGTGCCAGCTCACCTCCCGGGACAGGGTCCTACAATGAGCAGTTCTTC | CASSPPGTGSYNEQFF
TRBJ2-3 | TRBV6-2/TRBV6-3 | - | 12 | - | TGTGCCAGCAGCCAGCGTTCAGATACGCAGTATTTT | CASSQRSDTQYF
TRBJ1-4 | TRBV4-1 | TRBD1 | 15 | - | TGCGCCAGCAGCCTTCCGGGACAGGGGGCAGAGAAACTGTTTTTT | CASSLPGQGAEKLFF
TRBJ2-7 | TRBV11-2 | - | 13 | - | TGTGCCAGCAGCGATACAGGGTACTACGAGCAGTACTTC | CASSDTGYYEQYF
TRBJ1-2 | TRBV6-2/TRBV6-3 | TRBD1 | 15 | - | TGTGCCAGCAGCGTAGGAGCCCGGGACAGATATGGCTACACCTTC | CASSVGARDRYGYTF
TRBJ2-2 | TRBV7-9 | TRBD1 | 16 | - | TGTGCCAGCAGTCTCACCGGGACAGAGAACACCGGGGAGCTGTTTTTT | CASSLTGTENTGELFF
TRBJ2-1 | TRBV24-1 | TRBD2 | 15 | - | TGTGCCACCTCCCCGGGGGGGCTCTCCTACAATGAGCAGTTCTTC | CATSPGGLSYNEQFF
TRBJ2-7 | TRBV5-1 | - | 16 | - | TGCGCCAGCAGTAACCCACCGCAGGGCCCGTTATACGAGCAGTACTTC | CASSNPPQGPLYEQYF
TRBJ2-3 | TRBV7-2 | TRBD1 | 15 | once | TGTGCCAGCAGCTCGCGGACAGGAAGCACAGATACGCAGTATTTT | CASSSRTGSTDTQYF